A selection of T cell receptor beta chains follows, all from one sample in a study of T-cell reconstitution after alpha-beta-depleted transplantation in children. TCRdb passed the PCR reads through MiXCR, listing each CDR3 protein once. Among approximately 520,000 distinct CDR3 sequences listed, 30% to 35% were seen once. The sample was PBMCs from the stem cell graft donor, taken from the stem cell graft. The receptors derive from a human donor who donated a stem cell graft to a child with aplastic anemia. CDR3s include the opening cysteine and the closing phenylalanine or tryptophan. Each record gives: CDR3 DNA, CDR3 protein, V gene, clone size, D gene, J gene. D genes are given only for firm matches. Not every row has a clone size; where given, it reads once, few, many or a size class.

TGTGCCAGCAGCTTAGCGGCTCCAGGGGAGCTGTTTTTT | CASSLAAPGELFF | TRBV7-9 | few | . | TRBJ2-2
TGTGCCACCAGCAGAGATCGACAGGCTCTAGGCACTGAAGCTTTCTTT | CATSRDRQALGTEAFF | TRBV15 | . | . | TRBJ1-1
TGTGCCTGGAGCCGCGAGAGGAGTAATGAAAAACTGTTTTTT | CAWSRERSNEKLFF | TRBV30 | . | . | TRBJ1-4
TGTGCCAGCAGTGAGGGAAAAGCTTTCTTT | CASSEGKAFF | TRBV2 | few | . | TRBJ1-1
TGCGCCAGCAGCCAAGATTCAACGAGCGGGAGGGCCGGGGAGCTGTTTTTT | CASSQDSTSGRAGELFF | TRBV4-3 | . | TRBD2 | TRBJ2-2
TGTGCCAGCAGGCCTAGCGGGATGGGGCCCGGGGAGCTGTTTTTT | CASRPSGMGPGELFF | TRBV6-2/TRBV6-3 | . | TRBD2 | TRBJ2-2
TGTGCCAGCAGCCTACAGGGGGCGGGGAATCCCCTCCACTTT | CASSLQGAGNPLHF | TRBV7-3 | . | TRBD1 | TRBJ1-6
TGTGCCAGCAGCTTGTCGGATGCGGGGATTAGCTACGAGCAGTACTTC | CASSLSDAGISYEQYF | TRBV7-6 | . | . | TRBJ2-7
TGTGCCAGCAGTTCCCCGGCAGGGGGCGATGGCTACACCTTC | CASSSPAGGDGYTF | TRBV28 | . | TRBD1 | TRBJ1-2
TGTGCCAGCAGCTTGGGTGTCCGGACCGAGTACAATGAGCAGTTCTTC | CASSLGVRTEYNEQFF | TRBV5-4 | . | . | TRBJ2-1
TGCAGTGCTAGAGTGAACACTGAAGCTTTCTTT | CSARVNTEAFF | TRBV20-1 | many | . | TRBJ1-1
TGTGCCAGTACCATTCGGGATCAGCCCCAGCATTTT | CASTIRDQPQHF | TRBV19 | . | . | TRBJ1-5
TGTGCCAGCAGCCGTCTCGACAGGGGGAACACTGAAGCTTTCTTT | CASSRLDRGNTEAFF | TRBV11-3 | . | TRBD1 | TRBJ1-1
TGCAGTGCTAGAGTTTCCAGGGCGATGAACACTGAAGCTTTCTTT | CSARVSRAMNTEAFF | TRBV20-1 | few | . | TRBJ1-1
TGCGCCAGCAGCCAGACTAGCGGGAGTAGGCCGGATGCGCAGTATTTT | CASSQTSGSRPDAQYF | TRBV4-3 | . | TRBD2 | TRBJ2-3
TGTGCCAGCAGTTCATTAGCGGGAGTAGGCTACAATGAGCAGTTCTTC | CASSSLAGVGYNEQFF | TRBV28 | . | TRBD2 | TRBJ2-1
TGTGCCAGCAGCGTGCTAGCTGTTGGGGAAAAACTGTTTTTT | CASSVLAVGEKLFF | TRBV9 | . | . | TRBJ1-4
TGCGCCAGCAGCCAAGCGCGGACAGTCTATGGCTACACCTTC | CASSQARTVYGYTF | TRBV4-3 | . | . | TRBJ1-2
TGTGCCAGCAGTTTAGGGTCCCCCAGGACGCAGTATTTT | CASSLGSPRTQYF | TRBV12-3/TRBV12-4 | . | . | TRBJ2-3
TGTGCCAGCAGTCCCCCGAGGGGGCGCGCAGAGACCCAGTACTTC | CASSPPRGRAETQYF | TRBV12-3/TRBV12-4 | . | TRBD1 | TRBJ2-5
TGTGCCAGCAGCGCACGATCACGCTATGGCTACACCTTC | CASSARSRYGYTF | TRBV7-2 | . | . | TRBJ1-2
TGTGCCAGCAGTTCCCCTAGGCTCCTCGGTCATGAGCAGTTCTTC | CASSSPRLLGHEQFF | TRBV27 | . | . | TRBJ2-1
TGTGCCAGCCTCTGGGCGGGGGGTTCCTACAATGAGCAGTTCTTC | CASLWAGGSYNEQFF | TRBV27 | . | TRBD2 | TRBJ2-1
TGTGCCAGCAGATCGACAGGGGGCTTGGAGACCCAGTACTTC | CASRSTGGLETQYF | TRBV12-3/TRBV12-4 | many | TRBD1 | TRBJ2-5
TGCAGCGTTACCGGGACAGGAACTGAAGCTTTCTTT | CSVTGTGTEAFF | TRBV29-1 | . | TRBD1 | TRBJ1-1
TGCGCCAGCAGCCAAGATACGGGAGGGCGGACCGGGGAGCTGTTTTTT | CASSQDTGGRTGELFF | TRBV4-3 | . | TRBD2 | TRBJ2-2
TGTGCCAGCAGCTCCCTCCTAGCGGCCATGGGGGAGACCCAGTATTTT | CASSSLLAAMGETQYF | TRBV12-3/TRBV12-4 | once | TRBD2 | TRBJ2-3
TGCAGCGTTGGATTGGACAGGGAGACCGAAGCTTTCTTT | CSVGLDRETEAFF | TRBV29-1 | . | TRBD1 | TRBJ1-1
TGTGCCAGCAGTCCTAAAGGGACTAGAGGGTCCGATACGCAGTATTTT | CASSPKGTRGSDTQYF | TRBV25-1 | . | TRBD2 | TRBJ2-3
TGTGCCAGCAGACCCCCCCGGGGTGAAGCTTTCTTT | CASRPPRGEAFF | TRBV6-5 | . | . | TRBJ1-1
TGTGCCATCAGTGAGTCAAGGGCCCTCTCCTATGGCTACACCTTC | CAISESRALSYGYTF | TRBV10-3 | . | . | TRBJ1-2
TGCAGCCCCATTGCGGTGGACCAAGAGACCCAGTACTTC | CSPIAVDQETQYF | TRBV29-1 | few | . | TRBJ2-5
TGCAGCGTTGAGGGTAGAGGCGGCGAAAAACTGTTTTTT | CSVEGRGGEKLFF | TRBV29-1 | few | . | TRBJ1-4
TGTGCCAGCAGCCCCCGGACTAGCGGGAGTTCCTACGAGCAGTACTTC | CASSPRTSGSSYEQYF | TRBV7-9 | many | TRBD2 | TRBJ2-7
TGTGCCAGCAGCCCCCGCCCTCAGGGGAGGGACATTCAGTACTTC | CASSPRPQGRDIQYF | TRBV27 | few | . | TRBJ2-4
TGCGCCAGCAGCTTGGAGTCGCAGGGACAGACCCAGTACTTC | CASSLESQGQTQYF | TRBV5-1 | once | . | TRBJ2-5
TGTGCCAGCAGCCTGGACAGGGGGCGCGAAAAACTGTTTTTT | CASSLDRGREKLFF | TRBV5-6 | . | TRBD1 | TRBJ1-4
TGTGCCAGCAGTTACTCCACAGGGGACTGGAACACTGAAGCTTTCTTT | CASSYSTGDWNTEAFF | TRBV6-5 | . | TRBD1 | TRBJ1-1
TGTGCCAGCAGTTTAAGGGGATTGGTGGACACTGAAGCTTTCTTT | CASSLRGLVDTEAFF | TRBV12-3/TRBV12-4 | few | . | TRBJ1-1
TGTGCCAGCAGCCCCTATAACACCGGGGAGCTGTTTTTT | CASSPYNTGELFF | TRBV9 | . | . | TRBJ2-2